This T cell receptor beta chain was retrieved from a study of T-cell memory formation after mild COVID-19. Findings and caveats of the study: CD8+ contracting clones occupied EMRA, while CD4+ ones occupied mainly CM and EM. While clones contracting from day 15 to 85 were balanced between CD4 and CD8, later expanders leaned CD4+. Cross-reactive memory seemingly joined, as some responding clones were found in pre-infection memory.

This CDR3 contains 17 residues. The V gene's germline CDR1 is SGHRS and CDR2 YFSETQ. V trimming: 5 bases; J trimming: 6 bases; junction bases outside the gene matches: 13. It was 5'RACE with constant-segment primers that produced the TCR alpha and TCR beta cDNA libraries, which carried sample barcodes and UMIs. From the 5' RACE reads, TCRdb called clonotypes with MiXCR, one entry per CDR3 protein. Altogether some 350,000 distinct CDR3 sequences are present, less than 20% being singletons, with the ten largest covering 20% to 25%. Regarding this clonotype: Its matching antigen is unknown.

The sequenced sample consisted of PBMCs or a T cell subset sorted from them (not recorded which). This sequence originates from a man in his late teens or twenties who had mild COVID-19 (a few samples of this study predate the infection). Cell type and time point are not known. The chain combines TRBV5-1 with TRBJ2-3; TRBD2 aligns across 12 bases. The CDR3 nucleotides read TGCGCCAGCAGAAGGTCGTCTAGCGGGGGGGCCGGGGATACGCAGTATTTT. Amino acids: CASRRSSSGGAGDTQYF.